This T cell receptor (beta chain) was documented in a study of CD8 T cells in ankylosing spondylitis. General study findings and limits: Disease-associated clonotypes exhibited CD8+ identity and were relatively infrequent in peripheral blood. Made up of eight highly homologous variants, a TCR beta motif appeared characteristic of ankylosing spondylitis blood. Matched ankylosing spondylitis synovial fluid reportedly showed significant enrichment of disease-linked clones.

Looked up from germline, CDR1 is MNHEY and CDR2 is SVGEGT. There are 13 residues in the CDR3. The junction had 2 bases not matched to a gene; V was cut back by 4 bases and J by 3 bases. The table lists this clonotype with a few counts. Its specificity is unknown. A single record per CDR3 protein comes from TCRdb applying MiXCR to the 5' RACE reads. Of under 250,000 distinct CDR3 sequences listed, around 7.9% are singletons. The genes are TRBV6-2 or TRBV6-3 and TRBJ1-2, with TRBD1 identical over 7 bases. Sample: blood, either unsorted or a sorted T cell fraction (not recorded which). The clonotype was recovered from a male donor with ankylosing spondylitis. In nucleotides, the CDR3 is TGTGCCAGCAGTTCCGACAGGGACTATGGCTACACCTTC. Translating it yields CASSSDRDYGYTF.